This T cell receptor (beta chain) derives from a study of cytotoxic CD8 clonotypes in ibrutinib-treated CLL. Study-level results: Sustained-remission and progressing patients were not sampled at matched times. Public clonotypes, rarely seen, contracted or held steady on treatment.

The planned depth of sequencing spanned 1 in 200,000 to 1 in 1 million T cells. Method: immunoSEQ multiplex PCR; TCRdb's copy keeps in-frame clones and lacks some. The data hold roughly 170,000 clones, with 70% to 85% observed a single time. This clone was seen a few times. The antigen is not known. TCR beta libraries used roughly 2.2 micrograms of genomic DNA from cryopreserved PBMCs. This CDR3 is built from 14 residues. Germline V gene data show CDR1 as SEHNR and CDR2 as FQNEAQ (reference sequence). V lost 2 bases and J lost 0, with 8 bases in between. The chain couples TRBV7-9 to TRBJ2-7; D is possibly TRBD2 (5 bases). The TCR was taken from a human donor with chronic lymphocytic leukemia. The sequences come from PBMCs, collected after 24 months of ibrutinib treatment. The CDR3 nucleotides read TGTGCCAGCAGCTTAATGGGGAGCTCCTACGAGCAGTACTTC. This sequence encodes CASSLMGSSYEQYF.